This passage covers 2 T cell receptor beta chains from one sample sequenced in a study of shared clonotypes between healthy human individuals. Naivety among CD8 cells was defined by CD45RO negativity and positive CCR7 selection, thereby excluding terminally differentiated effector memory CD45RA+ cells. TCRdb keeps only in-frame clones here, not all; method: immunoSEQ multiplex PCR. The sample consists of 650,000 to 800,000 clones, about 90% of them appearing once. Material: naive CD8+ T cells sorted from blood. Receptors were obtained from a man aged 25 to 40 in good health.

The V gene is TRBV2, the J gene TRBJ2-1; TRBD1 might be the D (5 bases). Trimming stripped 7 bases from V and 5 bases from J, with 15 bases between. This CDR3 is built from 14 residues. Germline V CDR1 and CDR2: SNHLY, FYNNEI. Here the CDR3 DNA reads TGTGCCAGCATAAGTCAGGGCTATGACAATGAGCAGTTCTTC. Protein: CASISQGYDNEQFF.

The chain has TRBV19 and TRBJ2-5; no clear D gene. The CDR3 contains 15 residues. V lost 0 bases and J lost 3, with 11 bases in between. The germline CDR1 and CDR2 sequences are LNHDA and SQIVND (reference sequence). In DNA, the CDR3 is TGTGCCAGTAGTATAGATCAACGAAGGGAAGAGACCCAGTACTTC. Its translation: CASSIDQRREETQYF.